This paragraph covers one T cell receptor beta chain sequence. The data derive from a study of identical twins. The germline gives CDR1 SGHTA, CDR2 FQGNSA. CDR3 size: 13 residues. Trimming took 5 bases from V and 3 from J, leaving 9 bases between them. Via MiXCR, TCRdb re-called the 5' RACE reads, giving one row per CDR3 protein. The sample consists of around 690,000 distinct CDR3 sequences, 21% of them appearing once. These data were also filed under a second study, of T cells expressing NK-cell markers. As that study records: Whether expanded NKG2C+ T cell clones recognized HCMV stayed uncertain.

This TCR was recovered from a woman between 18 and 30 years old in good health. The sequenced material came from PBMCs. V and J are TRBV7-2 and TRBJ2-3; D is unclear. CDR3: CASSTTWTDTQYF. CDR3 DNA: TGTGCCAGCAGCACGACTTGGACAGATACGCAGTATTTT. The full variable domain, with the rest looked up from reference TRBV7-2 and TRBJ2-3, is GAGVSQSPSNKVTEKGKDVELRCDPISGHTALYWYRQSLGQGLEFLIYFQGNSAPDKSGLPSDRFSAERTGGSVSTLTIQRTQQEDSAVYLCASSTTWTDTQYFGPGTRLTVL.